This TCR beta chain was obtained from a study of T-cell reconstitution after alpha-beta-depleted transplantation in children. Study outcomes and limitations: Some patients' high day-60 TCRbeta diversity was traced to surviving recipient T cells and thymic progenitors.

Trimming cost V 6 bases and J 7 bases; bases outside gene matches: 9. Germline CDR1 reads MGHDK; CDR2 reads SYGVNS. This CDR3 is 15 amino acids long. With respect to this clonotype: Its target is not known.

Molecular barcoding with unique molecular identifiers was used for the TCRbeta library. TCRdb reanalysed the PCR reads using MiXCR and keeps one entry per CDR3 protein. The sample comprises about 980,000 distinct CDR3 sequences, under 30% of which are singletons, and 28% rests with the top ten. Specimen: PBMCs, mostly from graft donor cells, collected 360 days after TCRalphabeta/CD19-depleted stem cell transplant. The clonotype was recovered from a boy younger than two who had a stem cell transplant for SCID, so the T cells may come from the graft donor. The rearrangement uses TRBV25-1 and TRBJ1-6; 7 bases match TRBD1. The CDR3: CASRRRQGENSPLHF. CDR3 DNA sequence: TGTGCCAGCAGGAGGAGACAGGGCGAAAATTCACCCCTCCACTTT.